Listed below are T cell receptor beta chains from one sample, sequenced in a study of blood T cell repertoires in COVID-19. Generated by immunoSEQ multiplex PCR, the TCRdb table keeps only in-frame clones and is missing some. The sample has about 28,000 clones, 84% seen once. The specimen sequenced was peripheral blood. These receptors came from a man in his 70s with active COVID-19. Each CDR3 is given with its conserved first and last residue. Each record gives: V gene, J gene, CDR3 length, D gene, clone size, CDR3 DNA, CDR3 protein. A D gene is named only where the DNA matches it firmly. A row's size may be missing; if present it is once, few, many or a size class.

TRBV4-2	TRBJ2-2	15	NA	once	TGTGCCAGCAGCCAAGGCGTGGGCTACACCGGGGAGCTGTTTTTT	CASSQGVGYTGELFF
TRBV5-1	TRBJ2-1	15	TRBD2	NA	TGCGCCAGCAGCCTGGCGACCGGGGGGGCGCGGGAGCAGTTCTTC	CASSLATGGAREQFF
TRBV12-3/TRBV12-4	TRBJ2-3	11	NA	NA	TGTGCCTTCGGCTTGAGGGATACGCAGTATTTT	CAFGLRDTQYF
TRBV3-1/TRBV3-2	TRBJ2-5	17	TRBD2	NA	TGTGCCAGCAGCCAACGACCGCGGGGGGGCCCTCAAGAGACCCAGTACTTC	CASSQRPRGGPQETQYF
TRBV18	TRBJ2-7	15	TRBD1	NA	TGTGCCAGCTCATCAGCCGGGACAGGGGTTTACGAGCAGTACTTC	CASSSAGTGVYEQYF
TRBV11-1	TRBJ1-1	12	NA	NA	TGTGCCAGCAGCTCGCGGGGGACTGAAGCTTTCTTT	CASSSRGTEAFF
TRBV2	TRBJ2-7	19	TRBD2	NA	TGTGCCAGCAGTGAGGGCCCCTCCCGGACTAGCGGGGGGTCCTACGAGCAGTACTTC	CASSEGPSRTSGGSYEQYF
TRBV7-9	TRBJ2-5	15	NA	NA	TGTGCCAGCAGCTTTCGCCAGGGCACCCAAGAGACCCAGTACTTC	CASSFRQGTQETQYF
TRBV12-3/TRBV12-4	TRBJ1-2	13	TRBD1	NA	TGTGCCAGCAGCCGTGACAGGGGGCATGGCTACACCTTC	CASSRDRGHGYTF
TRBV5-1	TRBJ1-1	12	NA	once	TGCGCCAGCAGATCCGGGACTTATGAAGCTTTCTTT	CASRSGTYEAFF
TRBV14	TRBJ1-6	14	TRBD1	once	TGTGCCAGCAGCCCACGGACAGGCAATTCACCCCTCCACTTT	CASSPRTGNSPLHF
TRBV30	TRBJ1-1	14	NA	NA	TGTGCCTGGAGGTCCCTGGGGGGAATCACTGAAGCTTTCTTT	CAWRSLGGITEAFF
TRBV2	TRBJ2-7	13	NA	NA	TGTGCCAGCAGTGAGTCAGCGCCCTACGAGCAGTACTTC	CASSESAPYEQYF
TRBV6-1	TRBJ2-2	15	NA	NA	TGTGCCAGCAGTGAACCCGGGGAGAACACCGGGGAGCTGTTTTTT	CASSEPGENTGELFF
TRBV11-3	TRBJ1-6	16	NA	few	TGTGCCAGCAGCTCTACGACAGGTGTGGGTATTTCACCCCTCCACTTT	CASSSTTGVGISPLHF
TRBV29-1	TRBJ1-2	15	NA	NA	TGCAGCGTTGAAGATGTAGGGGCATCCAACTATGGCTACACCTTC	CSVEDVGASNYGYTF
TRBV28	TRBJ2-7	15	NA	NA	TGTGCCAGCAGTCCAAAGGGGTTACGGGCCTACGAGCAGTACTTC	CASSPKGLRAYEQYF
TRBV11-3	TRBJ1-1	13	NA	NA	TGTGCCAGCAGCCTACAGGAGAACACTGAAGCTTTCTTT	CASSLQENTEAFF
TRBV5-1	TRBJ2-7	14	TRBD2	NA	TGCGCCAGCAGCCCGGGACTAGCGTTCTACGAGCAGTACTTC	CASSPGLAFYEQYF
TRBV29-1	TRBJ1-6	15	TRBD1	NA	TGCAGCGTTGAACAACACACAGGGGCGGCTTCACCCCTCCACTTT	CSVEQHTGAASPLHF
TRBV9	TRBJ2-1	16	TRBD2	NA	TGTGCCAGCAGCCCCTCCGGACTAGCGGTATATAATGAGCAGTTCTTC	CASSPSGLAVYNEQFF
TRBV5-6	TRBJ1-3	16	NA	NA	TGTGCCAGCAGCTTGCAGGGGCAGTATTCGGGAAACACCATATATTTT	CASSLQGQYSGNTIYF
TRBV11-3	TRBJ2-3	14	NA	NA	TGTGCCAGCAGCTTGGTAGAACAGGGCCATACGCAGTATTTT	CASSLVEQGHTQYF
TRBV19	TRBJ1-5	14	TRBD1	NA	TGTGCCACCGCCGACAGGGGGCGAGTTCAGCCCCAGCATTTT	CATADRGRVQPQHF
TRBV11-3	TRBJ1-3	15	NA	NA	TGTGCCAGCAGCCAACCCCAGGGGTTTGGAAACACCATATATTTT	CASSQPQGFGNTIYF
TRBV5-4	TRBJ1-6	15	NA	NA	TGTGCCAGCAGCATGACAGAAGTTGGTAATTCACCCCTCCACTTT	CASSMTEVGNSPLHF
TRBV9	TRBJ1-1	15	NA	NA	TGTGCCAGCAGCGTAGAGACAGGACTGCGGGCTGAAGCTTTCTTT	CASSVETGLRAEAFF
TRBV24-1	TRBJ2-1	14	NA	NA	TGTGCCACCAGTGACTCTATGACAGACAATGAGCAGTTCTTC	CATSDSMTDNEQFF
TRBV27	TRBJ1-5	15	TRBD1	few	TGTGCCAGCACGCCGGGACAGGGGGTCAATCAGCCCCAGCATTTT	CASTPGQGVNQPQHF
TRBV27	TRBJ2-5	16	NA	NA	TGTGCCAGCAGTTTATACACAGGGGGGGGACAAGAGACCCAGTACTTC	CASSLYTGGGQETQYF
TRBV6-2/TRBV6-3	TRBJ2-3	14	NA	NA	TGTGCCAGCAGTTACTCCAGGGGATTGGATACGCAGTATTTT	CASSYSRGLDTQYF
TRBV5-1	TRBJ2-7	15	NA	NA	TGCGCCAGCAGCTGGACACAGGGAAGCTCCTACGAGCAGTACTTC	CASSWTQGSSYEQYF
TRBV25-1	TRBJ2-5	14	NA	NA	TGTGCCAGCAGGCAGACAGGCTACCAAGAGACCCAGTACTTC	CASRQTGYQETQYF
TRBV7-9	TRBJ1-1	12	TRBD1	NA	TGTGCCAGCAGCTGGACAGGGTTGGAAGCTTTCTTT	CASSWTGLEAFF
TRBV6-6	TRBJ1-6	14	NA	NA	TGTGCCAGCAGACAGTTCCAGGGTTTGTCACCCCTCCACTTT	CASRQFQGLSPLHF
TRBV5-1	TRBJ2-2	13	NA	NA	TGCGCCAGCAGCTTGGCCCTTACCGGGGAGCTGTTTTTT	CASSLALTGELFF
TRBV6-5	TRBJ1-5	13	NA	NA	TGTGCCACCTCTTGGGAGAGAAATCAGCCCCAGCATTTT	CATSWERNQPQHF
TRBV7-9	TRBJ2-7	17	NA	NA	TGTGCCAGCAGCTTAAGGGCCGGCCGGGGGTTGGGCTACGAGCAGTACTTC	CASSLRAGRGLGYEQYF
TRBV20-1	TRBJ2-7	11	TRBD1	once	TGCAGTGCTGACAGGGGGTACGAGCAGTACTTC	CSADRGYEQYF
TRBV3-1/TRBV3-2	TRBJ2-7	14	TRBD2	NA	TGTGCCAGCAGCATCACTAGCGGGGGTTACGAGCAGTACTTC	CASSITSGGYEQYF
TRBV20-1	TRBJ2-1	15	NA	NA	TGCAGTGCCAGTAGGATGGGATCGCGGGATAATGAGCAGTTCTTC	CSASRMGSRDNEQFF
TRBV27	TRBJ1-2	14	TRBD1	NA	TGTGCCAGCAGTTTCACAGGGGGTGGCTATGGCTACACCTTC	CASSFTGGGYGYTF
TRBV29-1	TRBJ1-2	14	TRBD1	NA	TGCAGCGTTGAGAAGGGCACACAGGGGCATGGCTACACCTTC	CSVEKGTQGHGYTF
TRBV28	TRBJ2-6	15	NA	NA	TGTGCCAGCAGTCTCGGGTCGGGTGGGGCCAACGTCCTGACTTTC	CASSLGSGGANVLTF
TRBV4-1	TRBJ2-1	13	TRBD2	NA	TGCGCCAGCAGCCCTCAGGTCGGGGAGGGGCAGTTCTTC	CASSPQVGEGQFF
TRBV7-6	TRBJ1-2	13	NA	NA	TGTGCCAGCAGCTTAGGAGGAAACTATGGCTACACCTTC	CASSLGGNYGYTF
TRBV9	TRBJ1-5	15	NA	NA	TGTGCCAGCAGCGTCGGGCAGGGGTCAGGTCAGCCCCAGCATTTT	CASSVGQGSGQPQHF